These T cell receptor beta chains were read from a single sample in a study of blood T cell repertoires in COVID-19. Some clones are missing from TCRdb's copy, which holds only in-frame ones; the method was immunoSEQ multiplex PCR. The sample includes some 200,000 clones, about 86% of them seen just once. The sequencing input was peripheral blood. The receptors were sampled from a woman between 18 and 29 years old who had recovered from COVID-19. CDR3s include the opening cysteine and the closing phenylalanine or tryptophan. The D gene is left open where the match is weak. Size is omitted from some rows. Given values are once, few, many or a class for expanded clones.

D gene: -; V gene: TRBV4-1; clone size: -; J gene: TRBJ2-2; CDR3 DNA: TGCGCCAGCAGCCAAGGCCGAAGGGGGGGAACCGGGGAGCTGTTTTTT; CDR3 protein: CASSQGRRGGTGELFF
D gene: -; V gene: TRBV6-2/TRBV6-3; clone size: -; J gene: TRBJ1-1; CDR3 DNA: TGTGCCAGCAGTTATCGGAGAGAAAACACTGAAGCTTTCTTT; CDR3 protein: CASSYRRENTEAFF
D gene: TRBD1; V gene: TRBV2; clone size: -; J gene: TRBJ2-5; CDR3 DNA: TGTGCCAGCAGGTCGGGACAGGGGCTTAAAGAGACCCAGTACTTC; CDR3 protein: CASRSGQGLKETQYF
D gene: -; V gene: TRBV2; clone size: -; J gene: TRBJ1-2; CDR3 DNA: TGTGCCAGCAGTGTGAACACCCTTTGGCGGGGCTACACCTTC; CDR3 protein: CASSVNTLWRGYTF
D gene: TRBD1; V gene: TRBV18; clone size: -; J gene: TRBJ2-5; CDR3 DNA: TGTGCCAGCTCACCAGTACAGGGGGATCGAGAGACCCAGTACTTC; CDR3 protein: CASSPVQGDRETQYF
D gene: -; V gene: TRBV11-2; clone size: -; J gene: TRBJ1-5; CDR3 DNA: TGTGCCAGCAGCCTCGGACAGAATAGCAATCAGCCCCAGCATTTT; CDR3 protein: CASSLGQNSNQPQHF
D gene: -; V gene: TRBV7-2; clone size: few; J gene: TRBJ1-1; CDR3 DNA: TGTGCCAGCAGCTTAGTGCGGTCCAACACTGAAGCTTTCTTT; CDR3 protein: CASSLVRSNTEAFF
D gene: TRBD1; V gene: TRBV11-3; clone size: -; J gene: TRBJ2-5; CDR3 DNA: TGTGCCAGCAGCTTAGAACCCCCCGGGACAGGGAAGGAGACCCAGTACTTC; CDR3 protein: CASSLEPPGTGKETQYF
D gene: TRBD2; V gene: TRBV9; clone size: -; J gene: TRBJ2-1; CDR3 DNA: TGTGCCAGCAGCGACCCCCCTAGGGAGGGAGGGTCGTACAATGAGCAGTTCTTC; CDR3 protein: CASSDPPREGGSYNEQFF
D gene: -; V gene: TRBV5-4; clone size: -; J gene: TRBJ1-2; CDR3 DNA: TGTGCCAGCAGCTTAACAAACAGGGCGTCCTATGGCTACACCTTC; CDR3 protein: CASSLTNRASYGYTF